The rows below give T cell receptor beta chains drawn from one sample of a study of blood T cells in healthy people across ages. TCRdb recomputed calls from the 5' RACE reads with MiXCR, one row per CDR3 protein. The sample includes some 760,000 distinct CDR3 sequences, around a quarter seen only once; the top ten take under 4%. Separately, the same data were catalogued under a study of T cells of mothers and their children.

Sequenced: blood. Receptor source: a boy between 10 and 17 years old in good health. The CDR3 runs from the conserved cysteine through the conserved F or W. D genes are given only for firm matches. Rows may omit the clone size; those that give it use once, few, many or a size class.

v_gene	j_gene	abundance	d_gene	CDR3aa	CDR3nt
TRBV20-1	TRBJ1-5	NA	TRBD1	CSARDSAGTGNQPQHF	TGCAGTGCTAGAGACTCTGCCGGGACAGGGAATCAGCCCCAGCATTTT
TRBV9	TRBJ2-4	few	TRBD1	CASSPGQGDIQYF	TGTGCCAGCAGCCCTGGACAGGGAGACATTCAGTACTTC
TRBV2	TRBJ2-1	NA	NA	CASSETTINEQFF	TGTGCCAGCAGTGAGACGACCATCAATGAGCAGTTCTTC
TRBV7-9	TRBJ2-5	NA	NA	CASSFRGGPISETQYF	TGTGCCAGCAGCTTTAGAGGGGGGCCGATATCAGAGACCCAGTACTTC
TRBV20-1	TRBJ2-5	NA	NA	CSASNDRETQYF	TGCAGTGCTAGTAATGATCGGGAGACCCAGTACTTC
TRBV29-1	TRBJ2-6	NA	NA	CSAAGTGSSGANVLTF	TGCAGCGCCGCCGGGACGGGAAGCTCTGGGGCCAACGTCCTGACTTTC
TRBV29-1	TRBJ2-5	NA	TRBD2	CSVDGLAGDPIGETQYF	TGCAGCGTTGACGGACTAGCGGGGGACCCGATTGGGGAGACCCAGTACTTC
TRBV7-2	TRBJ1-1	few	NA	CASSYDWDGAFF	TGTGCCAGCAGCTATGACTGGGATGGAGCTTTCTTT
TRBV9	TRBJ2-7	NA	TRBD1	CASSVGDRVSYEQYF	TGTGCCAGCAGCGTGGGGGACAGGGTATCCTACGAGCAGTACTTC
TRBV7-8	TRBJ2-5	few	TRBD1	CASSSTTGKETQYF	TGTGCCAGCAGCTCAACGACAGGGAAGGAGACCCAGTACTTC
TRBV6-6	TRBJ1-4	few	NA	CASSYSRTTNEKLFF	TGTGCCAGCAGTTACTCTAGGACAACTAATGAAAAACTGTTTTTT
TRBV15	TRBJ2-3	few	NA	CATSIILSGGTDTQYF	TGTGCCACCAGCATCATCCTTTCGGGTGGCACAGATACGCAGTATTTT
TRBV7-4	TRBJ2-7	many	NA	CASSLATAHEQYF	TGTGCCAGCAGCTTAGCGACTGCCCACGAGCAGTACTTC
TRBV6-2/TRBV6-3	TRBJ2-7	NA	TRBD1	CASSLPPGQGIDEQYF	TGTGCCAGCAGTCTGCCCCCGGGACAGGGTATCGACGAGCAGTACTTC
TRBV7-9	TRBJ2-1	NA	TRBD2	CASSFRSGAYNEQFF	TGTGCCAGCAGCTTTCGTAGCGGGGCCTACAATGAGCAGTTCTTC
TRBV20-1	TRBJ2-7	NA	TRBD2	CSASGGAGSYEQYF	TGCAGTGCTAGCGGGGGGGCGGGAAGCTACGAGCAGTACTTC
TRBV27	TRBJ1-4	NA	NA	CASSLSGEEKLFF	TGTGCCAGCAGTTTGTCAGGGGAGGAAAAACTGTTTTTT
TRBV27	TRBJ2-3	NA	TRBD2	CASSTLAGAPTDTQYF	TGTGCCAGCAGCACTCTAGCGGGGGCTCCCACAGATACGCAGTACTTT
TRBV20-1	TRBJ1-5	NA	NA	CSARGRYSNQPQHF	TGCAGTGCTAGAGGTCGATATAGCAATCAGCCCCAGCATTTT
TRBV7-3	TRBJ2-3	few	TRBD2	CASSLGLAGADAQYF	TGTGCCAGCAGTTTGGGACTAGCGGGAGCAGATGCGCAGTATTTT
TRBV20-1	TRBJ2-5	NA	NA	CSACGLLQETQYF	TGCAGTGCTTGTGGACTACTACAAGAGACCCAGTACTTC
TRBV9	TRBJ2-7	NA	TRBD2	CASSGAGTSGHYEQYF	TGTGCCAGCAGCGGTGCGGGGACTAGCGGCCACTACGAGCAGTACTTC
TRBV11-2	TRBJ2-2	few	TRBD1	CASSLGQGIGELFF	TGTGCCAGCAGCCTAGGACAGGGAATCGGGGAGCTGTTTTTT
TRBV18	TRBJ1-2	NA	NA	CASSPGLDYGYTF	TGTGCCAGCTCACCAGGGCTTGATTATGGCTACACCTTC
TRBV5-5	TRBJ2-1	NA	NA	CASSVLGNEQFF	TGTGCCAGCAGCGTTCTAGGCAATGAGCAGTTCTTC
TRBV27	TRBJ2-5	NA	TRBD2	CASSSGLGLALGETQYF	TGTGCCAGCAGTTCAGGTCTGGGACTAGCGTTGGGTGAGACCCAGTACTTC
TRBV3-1	TRBJ1-4	NA	NA	CASSQEGKLFF	TGTGCCAGCAGCCAAGAAGGAAAACTGTTTTTT
TRBV12-3/TRBV12-4	TRBJ2-7	NA	NA	CASTWGEYEQYF	TGTGCCAGCACCTGGGGGGAATACGAGCAGTACTTC
TRBV4-2	TRBJ2-3	NA	TRBD1	CASSQEVARGLDTQYF	TGTGCCAGCAGCCAAGAGGTAGCGAGGGGGCTTGATACGCAGTATTTT
TRBV9	TRBJ2-3	NA	TRBD2	CASSAGVVAGVTDTQYF	TGTGCCAGCAGCGCAGGGGTGGTAGCGGGAGTCACAGATACGCAGTATTTT
TRBV14	TRBJ2-4	NA	NA	CASSGQLAKNIQYF	TGTGCCAGCAGCGGCCAGCTAGCCAAAAACATTCAGTACTTC
TRBV2	TRBJ2-1	NA	NA	CASSERASPSSYNEQLF	TGTGCCAGCAGTGAGCGGGCTTCTCCAAGCTCCTACAATGAGCAGCTCTTC
TRBV6-2/TRBV6-3	TRBJ1-5	many	NA	CASSYLGYNQPQHF	TGTGCCAGCAGTTATTTGGGGTACAATCAGCCCCAGCATTTT
TRBV28	TRBJ2-1	NA	TRBD2	CATGLASSYNEQFF	TGTGCCACGGGACTAGCAAGCTCCTACAATGAGCAGTTCTTC
TRBV20-1	TRBJ1-5	few	NA	CSASPRPDDQPQHF	TGCAGTGCTAGTCCACGACCGGACGATCAGCCCCAGCATTTT
TRBV29-1	TRBJ2-7	NA	NA	CSVVRGNEQYF	TGCAGCGTTGTAAGGGGGAACGAGCAGTACTTC
TRBV5-6	TRBJ1-1	NA	NA	CASSLWADDSTDAFF	TGTGCCAGCAGCTTGTGGGCAGACGATAGCACTGATGCTTTCTTT
TRBV7-9	TRBJ2-2	many	NA	CASSPRGTNTGELFF	TGTGCCAGCAGCCCCCGTGGAACGAACACCGGGGAGCTGTTTTTT
TRBV5-1	TRBJ2-1	NA	NA	CASSWGRGYNEQFF	TGCGCCAGCAGCTGGGGACGTGGCTACAATGAGCAGTTCTTC
TRBV2	TRBJ2-5	few	NA	CASRKEQGQETQYF	TGTGCCAGCAGAAAGGAACAGGGTCAAGAGACCCAGTACTTC
TRBV28	TRBJ2-7	few	NA	CASSSFGTVPTLYEQYF	TGTGCCAGCAGTTCTTTTGGGACGGTGCCTACACTCTACGAGCAGTACTTC
TRBV24-1	TRBJ2-5	few	NA	CATSDRRGGRTQETQYF	TGTGCCACCAGTGATAGGAGGGGGGGGAGAACCCAAGAGACCCAGTACTTC
TRBV28	TRBJ2-1	few	TRBD2	CASSSFHPGLAARDEQFF	TGTGCCAGCAGTTCTTTTCATCCGGGACTAGCGGCCAGGGATGAGCAGTTCTTC
TRBV10-3	TRBJ2-1	few	TRBD2	CAISESLWTRHREQFF	TGTGCCATCAGTGAGTCGTTGTGGACTAGACATCGTGAGCAGTTCTTC
TRBV5-1	TRBJ2-3	once	NA	CASSSRGTTDTQYF	TGCGCCAGCAGCTCCCGGGGAACTACAGATACGCAGTATTTT
TRBV4-1	TRBJ2-5	few	TRBD2	CASSQDGGREETQYF	TGCGCCAGCAGCCAAGATGGCGGGAGGGAAGAGACCCAGTACTTC
TRBV4-2	TRBJ1-2	NA	TRBD1	CASSQDETGGGYYGYTF	TGTGCCAGCAGCCAAGATGAGACAGGGGGCGGTTACTATGGCTACACCTTC
TRBV27	TRBJ1-6	NA	NA	CASSLRVFLEVGNSPLHF	TGTGCCAGCAGTTTACGAGTTTTTTTAGAGGTCGGGAATTCACCCCTCCACTTT
TRBV5-1	TRBJ1-1	NA	TRBD1	CASSPDRGRTEAFF	TGCGCCAGCAGCCCCGACAGGGGCAGGACTGAAGCTTTCTTT
TRBV27	TRBJ2-7	NA	NA	CASSLGRTTAYEQYF	TGTGCCAGCAGTTTAGGTCGGACAACGGCCTACGAGCAGTACTTC
TRBV18	TRBJ2-3	NA	NA	CASSPLFDDLGLGTQYF	TGTGCCAGCTCACCATTGTTCGACGACCTCGGACTCGGTACGCAGTATTTT
TRBV4-3	TRBJ2-7	few	TRBD1	CASSQARGQAYSYEQYF	TGCGCCAGCAGCCAAGCTAGGGGACAGGCATATTCCTACGAGCAGTACTTC
TRBV7-9	TRBJ1-5	NA	TRBD1	CASSLSGTGLFQPQHF	TGTGCCAGCAGCTTATCCGGGACAGGGCTTTTTCAGCCCCAGCATTTT
TRBV7-2	TRBJ1-4	NA	NA	CASSFRPEEKLFF	TGTGCCAGCAGCTTTCGGCCGGAAGAAAAACTGTTTTTT
TRBV27	TRBJ2-1	NA	NA	CASAARGNFNEQFF	TGTGCCAGCGCCGCGAGAGGGAATTTTAATGAGCAGTTCTTC